This T cell receptor beta chain was identified during a study of OX40 agonist ivuxolimab in advanced cancers. TCRdb keeps only in-frame clones here, not all; method: immunoSEQ multiplex PCR. In the table there are roughly 56,000 clones, less than 85% of which are singletons. CDR1 is SGDLS, CDR2 YYNGEE, per germline. V dropped 0 bases and J dropped 2; count of bases not matched to a gene: 6. CDR3 length: 16 amino acids. The investigators sampled blood at baseline, at cycle 4 day 1, and at cycle 7 day 1. The sample was CD4+ or CD8+ T cells sorted from blood, taken in a trial of the OX40 agonist ivuxolimab. V and J are TRBV9 and TRBJ2-7; 9 bases fit TRBD1. The receptor was derived from an adult with an advanced solid tumor such as melanoma, head and neck, liver or kidney cancer. CDR3 amino acids: CASSVALQGATYEQYF. CDR3 bases: TGTGCCAGCAGCGTAGCCCTACAGGGGGCCACCTACGAGCAGTACTTC.